These 15 T cell receptor beta chains share one sample of origin, sequenced in a study of cytomegalovirus exposure and HLA in healthy donors. The PCR ran on 60 Vbeta and 13 Jbeta primers. The method was immunoSEQ multiplex PCR; TCRdb's version includes in-frame clones alone and lacks a portion of them. The sample holds some 130,000 clones; around 77% are singletons and the top ten take roughly 2%. Sample: PBMCs. The receptors originated from a man aged 30-40 years in good health and CMV-seronegative.

The V call is TRBV10-1, the J call TRBJ1-1; D is uncertain. V was trimmed by 5 bases and J by 3 bases, leaving 10 bases between them. The CDR3 sequence is 13 residues long. Per germline, CDR1 WNHNN and CDR2 SYGVQD (reference sequence). The DNA for the CDR3 is TGCGCCAGCAGTCGGAGGGCGGACACTGAAGCTTTCTTT. Residues: CASSRRADTEAFF.

This clone was seen a few times. Other DNA sequences from this sample encode an identical CDR3 as well. The chain is built from TRBV9 and TRBJ2-1; a weak D match, TRBD1 (6 bases). Germline V gene sequence: CDR1 SGDLS, CDR2 YYNGEE. CDR3 size: 15 residues. The germline V and J ends were trimmed by 0 bases and 5 bases, with 12 bases remaining between them. The DNA for the CDR3 is TGTGCCAGCAGCGTAGGCTGGGGGCGGAACAATGAGCAGTTCTTC. This translates into CASSVGWGRNNEQFF.

Concerning this clone itself: A read error may produce the germline difference seen at one junction end. The rearrangement links TRBV7-9 to TRBJ1-1; TRBD1 might be the D (5 bases). Per germline, CDR1 SEHNR and CDR2 FQNEAQ (reference sequence). This CDR3 region has 16 residues. CDR3 amino acids: CSSSLEILGRNTEAFF. In DNA form, the CDR3 reads TGTTCCAGCAGCTTAGAGATCTTGGGGCGGAACACTGAAGCTTTCTTT.

The chain employs TRBV28 and TRBJ2-1; no reliable D call. The V end lost 2 bases, the J end lost 8 bases, and 16 bases lay between the germline ends. Germline V gene sequence: CDR1 MDHEN, CDR2 SYDVKM. This CDR3 region has 15 residues. The CDR3 loop is CASSLPPPSVDEQFF. CDR3 nucleotide sequence: TGTGCCAGCAGTTTACCCCCCCCTAGTGTGGATGAGCAGTTCTTC.

The chain employs TRBV5-4 and TRBJ2-1; a weak D match, TRBD2 (6 bases). The CDR3 is 13 amino acids. Germline V gives CDR1 SGHNT, CDR2 YYREEE (reference sequence). V was trimmed by 5 bases and J by 5 bases, leaving 11 bases between them. CDR3 DNA: TGTGCCAGCAGACCTAGCGAGAACAATGAGCAGTTCTTC. It is translated as CASRPSENNEQFF.

The chain joins TRBV6-6 to TRBJ2-1, with 11 bases lining up with TRBD2. Germline V lookup: CDR1 MNHNY, CDR2 SVGAGI (reference sequence). CDR3 length: 15 amino acids. V was pared by 3 bases and J by 9 bases, with 7 bases of the junction left unmatched. Here the CDR3 reads CASSYIAGGPSEQFF. In nucleotides, the CDR3 is TGTGCCAGCAGTTATATAGCGGGAGGGCCCAGTGAGCAGTTCTTC.

This clone showed up just a few times. The CDR3 coding sequence is TGTGCTAGTGGTTTGGTACGGGGCACTGAAGCTTTCTTT. Its protein product is CASGLVRGTEAFF. The gene calls are TRBV12-5 and TRBJ1-1; D remains unclear. The ends were cut back, 0 bases at V and 4 bases at J, with 6 bases in the middle. This CDR3 spans 13 amino acids. CDR1 is LGHNT, CDR2 FRNRAP, per germline.

The chain has TRBV11-2 and TRBJ2-1; 8 bases map to TRBD2. V was clipped by 4 bases and J by 5 bases; unmatched bases: 1. This CDR3 is 13 amino acids long. CDR1 and CDR2 (germline): SGHAT, FQNNGV. As DNA, the CDR3 is TGTGCCAGCAGCTCGGGACTAGACAATGAGCAGTTCTTC. Its protein is CASSSGLDNEQFF.

The chain employs TRBV28 and TRBJ2-7; D is perhaps TRBD1 (6 bases). Trimming left V 10 bases short and J 0 bases short, with 13 bases between. The CDR3 loop spans 13 amino acids. Germline V gene sequence: CDR1 MDHEN, CDR2 SYDVKM. The CDR3, as DNA: TGTGCCACCAGGACAGTCGCCTCCTACGAGCAGTACTTC. Translated, it gives CATRTVASYEQYF.

This clone has a single count. The identical CDR3 is also encoded by other nucleotide sequences in the sample. This chain links TRBV28 with TRBJ2-7, with D unclear. Looked up from germline, CDR1 is MDHEN and CDR2 is SYDVKM. The germline V and J ends were trimmed by 6 bases and 4 bases, with 7 bases remaining between them. This CDR3 has 11 residues. Here the CDR3 DNA reads TGTGCCAGCAGCCCGACTTACGAGCAGTACTTC. Translating gives CASSPTYEQYF.

The gene calls are TRBV7-9 and TRBJ1-2; 9 bases are shared with TRBD1. The V gene's germline CDR1 is SEHNR and CDR2 FQNEAQ (reference sequence). V lost 5 bases, J lost 6 bases, and 7 bases stayed unmatched. This CDR3 comprises 14 residues. The CDR3 nucleotides are TGTGCCAGCAGCATAGGGACAGGGTTGCATGGCTACACCTTC. It is translated as CASSIGTGLHGYTF. Full variable domain (rest looked up from reference TRBV7-9 and TRBJ1-2): DTGVSQNPRHKITKRGQNVTFRCDPISEHNRLYWYRQTLGQGPEFLTYFQNEAQLEKSRLLSDRFSAERPKGSFSTLEIQRTEQGDSAMYLCASSIGTGLHGYTFGSGTRLTVV.

V and J are TRBV11-3 and TRBJ2-1; 9 nucleotides line up with TRBD1. From germline, CDR1 is SGHNT and CDR2 YENEEA. This CDR3 has 17 residues. The V and J ends lost 0 bases and 5 bases, in that order; junction bases with no gene match: 8. The CDR3, as DNA: TGTGCCAGCAGCTTAGATGGGCCGGGACAGGGAAACAATGAGCAGTTCTTC. Its translation: CASSLDGPGQGNNEQFF.

Worth noting for this clone: The sample has other DNA sequences that encode this CDR3 too. The chain joins TRBV27 to TRBJ2-7; 13 bases are a match to TRBD2. Germline V gene data show CDR1 as MNHEY and CDR2 as SMNVEV (reference sequence). The CDR3 contains 16 residues. The trim removed 3 bases at V and 2 bases at J, leaving 4 bases unmatched. The CDR3, as DNA: TGTGCCAGCAGTTTGTCAGGACTAGCGGGGGCCTACGAGCAGTACTTC. Amino acid sequence: CASSLSGLAGAYEQYF.

The V call is TRBV5-1, the J call TRBJ1-4; 11 positions match TRBD1. Germline V gives CDR1 SGHRS, CDR2 YFSETQ. The CDR3 has 17 residues. V lost 4 bases to trimming and J lost 5 bases; unmatched junction nucleotides: 10. CDR3 nucleotide sequence: TGCGCCAGCAGCCTCTCGGGACAGGGGGTCCGGAATGAAAAACTGTTTTTT. Its protein is CASSLSGQGVRNEKLFF.

The V call is TRBV4-1, the J call TRBJ1-2, with 7 bases identical to TRBD1. V lost 0 bases to trimming and J lost 7 bases; unmatched junction nucleotides: 11. The germline V gene has CDR1 MGHRA and CDR2 YSYEKL. This CDR3 contains 16 residues. For the CDR3, the DNA is TGCGCCAGCAGCCAAGATCCTACGGGACAGTTCCTTGGCTACACCTTC. Its translation: CASSQDPTGQFLGYTF.